The 27 T cell receptor beta chains reported below all come from one sample, sequenced in a study of response to subunit inactivated influenza vaccine. TCRdb independently ran MiXCR on the RT-PCR reads; one entry per CDR3 protein. The data hold hundreds of thousands of distinct CDR3 sequences, with 15% to 20% observed a single time. Sample: PBMCs from blood, taken roughly 5 days after vaccination. Receptors were obtained from a man in his forties or fifties who received an inactivated influenza vaccine.

This clonotype has a count of ten or more. CDR3 protein: CSADGTSGSFFEQYF. CDR3 DNA sequence: TGCAGTGCCGACGGGACTAGCGGGAGTTTCTTCGAGCAGTACTTC. The genes are TRBV20-1 and TRBJ2-7; TRBD2 matches 14 bases. Germline V lookup: CDR1 DFQATT, CDR2 SNEGSKA (reference sequence). V lost 6 bases and J lost 6; bases outside the gene matches: 10. The CDR3 spans 15 residues.

The gene calls are TRBV9 and TRBJ2-5; D unclear. The CDR3 has 12 amino acids. Germline CDR1 reads SGDLS; CDR2 reads YYNGEE. Between the trimmed V and J ends, which lost 4 bases and 5 bases, there was a span of 9 bases. CDR3 nucleotide sequence: TGTGCCAGCAGCTCCACCACTGAGACCCAGTACTTC. It encodes CASSSTTETQYF.

The chain carries TRBV11-3 and TRBJ2-1; D possibly corresponds to TRBD2 (6 bases). The length of the CDR3 is 15 residues. The V and J ends lost 3 bases and 0 bases respectively, with 9 bases between them. Per the germline V gene, CDR1 is SGHNT and CDR2 is YENEEA. In DNA form, the CDR3 reads TGTGCCAGCAGCTTGCGGGGAACCTCCTACAATGAGCAGTTCTTC. The encoded protein is CASSLRGTSYNEQFF. The full variable domain, completed using reference TRBV11-3 and TRBJ2-1, is EAGVVQSPRYKIIEKKQPVAFWCNPISGHNTLYWYLQNLGQGPELLIRYENEEAVDDSQLPKDRFSAERLKGVDSTLKIQPAELGDSAVYLCASSLRGTSYNEQFFGPGTRLTVL.

The chain recombines TRBV4-2 with TRBJ1-6; D perhaps matches TRBD1 (5 bases). CDR3 length equals 15 residues. V was shortened by 0 bases and J by 14 bases, with 17 bases between the two germline ends. Germline CDR1 LGHNA, CDR2 YNFKEQ. The CDR3 reads CASSQDRGMVSSLHF. The CDR3 nucleotides are TGTGCCAGCAGCCAAGATCGGGGGATGGTTTCGTCCCTCCACTTT.

This clonotype was seen many times. This rearrangement joins TRBV10-3 to TRBJ2-2; D possibly uses TRBD1 or TRBD2 (5 bases each). CDR3 length equals 12 residues. V was shortened by 4 bases and J by 6 bases, with 6 bases between the two germline ends. Per the germline V gene, CDR1 is ENHRY and CDR2 is SYGVKD. Here the CDR3 reads CAISAGPGELFF. The DNA of the CDR3 is TGTGCCATCAGTGCGGGGCCCGGGGAGCTGTTTTTT.

This clonotype has only a few counts. The chain carries TRBV7-2 and TRBJ1-5, with 8 nucleotides matching TRBD1. Germline CDR1 is SGHTA and CDR2 is FQGNSA. CDR3 length: 17 residues. Trimming cost V 3 bases and J 4 bases; bases outside gene matches: 11. CDR3 region: CASSFGTGGASNQPQHF. CDR3 coding DNA: TGTGCCAGCAGCTTTGGTACAGGGGGAGCCTCAAATCAGCCCCAGCATTTT.

The CDR3 is CASRVLAGTGELFF. CDR3 sequence (DNA): TGTGCCAGCAGGGTACTAGCGGGGACCGGGGAGCTGTTTTTT. The chain joins TRBV12-3 or TRBV12-4 to TRBJ2-2; 10 nucleotides align to TRBD2. The CDR3 sequence is 14 residues long. V trimming: 6 bases; J trimming: 5 bases; junction bases outside the gene matches: 3.

This clonotype was detected a few times. The V call is TRBV10-3, the J call TRBJ1-1; D is uncertain. The CDR3 length is 14 residues. V dropped 5 bases and J dropped 2 bases, with 12 bases sitting between them. The V gene's germline CDR1 is ENHRY and CDR2 SYGVKD. CDR3 sequence (DNA): TGTGCCATCAGTAACATTGGGGATAACACTGAAGCTTTCTTT. Translation: CAISNIGDNTEAFF.

The chain is built from TRBV7-8 and TRBJ2-3; perhaps TRBD2 as D (5 bases). The CDR3 extends over 13 amino acids. Trimming cost V 4 bases and J 6 bases, with 11 bases left between them. Germline V gene lookup returns CDR1 SGHVS and CDR2 FQNEAQ. CDR3 bases: TGTGCCAGCAGCTCCGCCGGGGTCGATACGCAGTATTTT. This sequence encodes CASSSAGVDTQYF.

The chain uses TRBV10-3 and TRBJ2-3; 12 bases are a match to TRBD2. V dropped 6 bases and J dropped 2; count of bases not matched to a gene: 6. Per the germline V gene, CDR1 is ENHRY and CDR2 is SYGVKD. The length of the CDR3 is 16 residues. The CDR3 is CAISPTSGGSTDTQYF. The CDR3 coding sequence is TGTGCCATCAGCCCCACTAGCGGGGGGTCCACAGATACGCAGTATTTT.

This clonotype came up a few times. The genes are TRBV5-1 and TRBJ2-2; no clear D gene. With 9 bases removed from V and 1 base from J, the gap between germline ends came to 13 bases. From germline, CDR1 is SGHRS and CDR2 YFSETQ. The CDR3 length is 14 residues. For the CDR3, the DNA is TGCGCCACCCAAAAGGAAAGGAACACCGGGGAGCTGTTTTTT. It codes for CATQKERNTGELFF.

The gene calls are TRBV9 and TRBJ2-3; either TRBD1 or TRBD2 may fit D (5 bases each). The ends were cut back, 0 bases at V and 2 bases at J, with 13 bases in the middle. The CDR3 has 16 amino acids. CDR1 and CDR2 (germline): SGDLS, YYNGEE. Here the CDR3 reads CASSVGGGWITDTQYF. For the CDR3, the DNA is TGTGCCAGCAGCGTAGGGGGCGGGTGGATCACAGATACGCAGTATTTT. Variable domain in full (rest from reference TRBV9 and TRBJ2-3): DSGVTQTPKHLITATGQRVTLRCSPRSGDLSVYWYQQSLDQGLQFLIQYYNGEERAKGNILERFSAQQFPDLHSELNLSSLELGDSALYFCASSVGGGWITDTQYFGPGTRLTVL.

The J gene is TRBJ1-6, the V gene TRBV14; weak D call: TRBD1 (5 bases). The V end lost 1 base, the J end lost 10 bases, and 11 bases lay between the germline ends. Germline V gene data show CDR1 as SGHDN and CDR2 as FVKESK. The CDR3 totals 14 residues. In DNA, the CDR3 is TGTGCCAGCAGCCAAGGCCCAGGGCAATCACCCCTCCACTTT. As protein: CASSQGPGQSPLHF.

This clonotype was recorded a few times. The rearrangement links TRBV4-2 to TRBJ2-1; 9 bases are a match to TRBD2. The length of the CDR3 is 17 residues. Trimming took 1 base from V and 9 from J; bases not matched to a gene: 13. CDR1 is LGHNA and CDR2 is YNFKEQ in the germline V gene. For the CDR3, the DNA is TGTGCCAGCAGCCAAGTGGGAGGAGTAGCGGGAGTAAGTGAGCAGTTCTTC. Its translation is CASSQVGGVAGVSEQFF.

This chain uses TRBV7-2 with TRBJ2-1, with D maybe TRBD2 (6 bases). The germline V gene encodes CDR1 SGHTA and CDR2 FQGNSA. The CDR3 is made up of 14 amino acids. Trimming took off 5 bases at V and 6 bases at J, with 14 bases between the two ends. The CDR3 reads CASSSAGTSNEQFF. The CDR3 bases are TGTGCCAGCAGCAGCGCCGGGACTTCCAATGAGCAGTTCTTC.

The genes are TRBV7-6 and TRBJ2-5, with 9 bases that match TRBD1. Germline CDR1 reads SGHVS; CDR2 reads FNYEAQ. The CDR3 contains 19 residues. The V segment lost 6 bases and the J segment 5 bases; nucleotides outside the gene matches: 22. The DNA of the CDR3 is TGTGCCAGCAGTCTTATCAGGGACAGGGTTGGTGTTGGACGGGAGACCCAGTACTTC. Amino acids: CASSLIRDRVGVGRETQYF.

V usage is TRBV10-1 and J usage is TRBJ2-7, with 12 bases identical to TRBD1. The J segment lost 5 bases and the V segment lost 8 bases, leaving 4 bases of the junction unmatched. The germline V gene has CDR1 WNHNN and CDR2 SYGVQD (reference sequence). The CDR3 is made up of 13 amino acids. The CDR3 spells CASAGTGGNEQYF. Here the CDR3 DNA reads TGCGCCAGCGCCGGGACAGGGGGCAACGAGCAGTACTTC.

This clonotype occurred a few times. The chain combines TRBV6-5 with TRBJ2-2; D tentatively reads TRBD1 or TRBD2 (6 bases each). V was shortened by 2 bases and J by 5 bases, with 15 bases between the two germline ends. Germline-derived CDR1 and CDR2 are MNHEY and SVGAGI. This CDR3 region has 16 residues. CDR3 amino acids: CASSYTLGGGTGELFF. In DNA form, the CDR3 reads TGTGCCAGCAGTTACACCTTAGGGGGAGGTACCGGGGAGCTGTTTTTT.

This rearrangement joins TRBV5-1 to TRBJ2-2; D gene unclear. This CDR3 comprises 16 residues. Germline assignment: CDR1 SGHRS and CDR2 YFSETQ. V was clipped by 3 bases and J by 0 bases, with 12 bases between them. The CDR3 protein is CASSSSPFANTGELFF. In nucleotides, the CDR3 is TGCGCCAGCAGCTCCTCCCCTTTCGCGAACACCGGGGAGCTGTTTTTT. The full variable domain, completed using reference TRBV5-1 and TRBJ2-2, is KAGVTQTPRYLIKTRGQQVTLSCSPISGHRSVSWYQQTPGQGLQFLFEYFSETQRNKGNFPGRFSGRQFSNSRSEMNVSTLELGDSALYLCASSSSPFANTGELFFGEGSRLTVL.

Details on this clonotype: The junction shows a germline mismatch at one end, possibly a read error. The rearrangement joins TRBV29-1 to TRBJ1-1, with D possibly matching TRBD1 (5 bases). Germline values: CDR1 SQVTM, CDR2 ANQGSEA. This CDR3 contains 14 residues. This chain's CDR3 is CSANTRGVNSEAFF. For the CDR3, the DNA is TGCAGCGCCAATACTAGAGGGGTGAACTCTGAAGCTTTCTTT. Looking up the rest from reference TRBV29-1 and TRBJ1-1 gives the full variable domain: SAVISQKPSRDICQRGTSLTIQCQVDSQVTMMFWYRQQPGQSLTLIATANQGSEATYESGFVIDKFPISRPNLTFSTLTVSNMSPEDSSIYLCSANTRGVNSEAFFGQGTRLTVV.

This clonotype was detected only a few times. This chain uses TRBV20-1 with TRBJ2-5; possible D gene TRBD2, 5 bases. The CDR3 loop spans 14 amino acids. Trimming stripped 0 bases from V and 2 bases from J, with 10 bases between. Germline CDR1 is DFQATT and CDR2 is SNEGSKA (reference sequence). This chain's CDR3 is CSARELGYQETQYF. As DNA, the CDR3 is TGCAGTGCTAGAGAACTAGGGTATCAAGAGACCCAGTACTTC.

There are a few counts of this clonotype. A junction boundary mismatches the germline segment, possibly from a read error. J is TRBJ2-4 and V is TRBV15, with 7 bases matching TRBD1. The CDR3 runs 15 residues. Germline CDR1 reads LNHNV; CDR2 reads YYDKDF (reference sequence). The CDR3 is CATSGETGLRNIQYF. CDR3 bases: TGTGCCACCAGCGGAGAGACAGGGTTGAGGAACATTCAGTACTTC.

This clonotype was detected many times. The rearrangement links TRBV20-1 to TRBJ2-1; D gene uncertain. The CDR3 runs 14 residues. Trimming cost V 5 bases and J 5 bases, with 16 bases left between them. CDR1 is DFQATT, CDR2 SNEGSKA, per germline (reference sequence). CDR3 sequence: CSAAVTPNNNEQFF. The CDR3 coding sequence is TGCAGTGCTGCTGTTACCCCAAACAACAATGAGCAGTTCTTC.

There are a few counts of this clonotype. The chain uses TRBV24-1 and TRBJ1-1, with 7 bases that match TRBD1. V gave up 2 bases and J gave up 8 bases; unmatched junction bases: 4. CDR3 length: 13 amino acids. The germline V gene encodes CDR1 KGHDR and CDR2 SFDVKD. The CDR3 coding sequence is TGTGCCACCAGTGATTACGACAGGGCCGAAGCTTTCTTT. As protein: CATSDYDRAEAFF.

The genes are TRBV4-1 and TRBJ2-1, with D tentatively TRBD1 (6 bases). Looked up from germline, CDR1 is MGHRA and CDR2 is YSYEKL. The CDR3 contains 16 residues. The germline V and J ends were trimmed by 2 bases and 4 bases, with 15 bases remaining between them. The CDR3 loop is CASSQSIGTLYNEQFF. The CDR3, as DNA: TGCGCCAGCAGCCAAAGTATCGGGACACTATACAATGAGCAGTTCTTC.

This clonotype was counted between two and nine times. The chain carries TRBV12-3 or TRBV12-4 and TRBJ2-7, with D possibly matching TRBD2 (5 bases). CDR3 size: 14 residues. The V gene lost 3 bases and the J gene lost 0 bases, with 9 bases spanning the gap. DNA of the CDR3: TGTGCCAGCAGTTTGCTACGGGACTCCTACGAGCAGTACTTC. This gives the protein CASSLLRDSYEQYF.

This clonotype has ten or more counts. The chain recombines TRBV7-8 with TRBJ2-1; 10 nucleotides agree with TRBD2. With V trimmed by 5 bases and J by 5 bases, 6 bases remained unmatched. CDR1 and CDR2 (germline): SGHVS, FQNEAQ. The CDR3 extends over 15 amino acids. CDR3 loop: CASSRLAGGDNEQFF. The CDR3 nucleotides are TGTGCCAGCAGCCGATTAGCGGGGGGCGACAATGAGCAGTTCTTC.